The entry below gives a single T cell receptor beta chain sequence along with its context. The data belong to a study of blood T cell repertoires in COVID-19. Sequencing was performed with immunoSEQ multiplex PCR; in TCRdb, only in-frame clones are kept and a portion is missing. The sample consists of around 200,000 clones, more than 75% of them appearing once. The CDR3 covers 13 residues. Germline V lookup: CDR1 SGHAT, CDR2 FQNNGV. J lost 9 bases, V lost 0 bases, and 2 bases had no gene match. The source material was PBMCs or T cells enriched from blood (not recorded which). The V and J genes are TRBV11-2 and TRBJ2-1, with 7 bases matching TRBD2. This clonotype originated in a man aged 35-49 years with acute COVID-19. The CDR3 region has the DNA TGTGCCAGCAGCTTAGAAGTAGCGGGTGAGCAGTTCTTC. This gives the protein CASSLEVAGEQFF.